The source of this T cell receptor beta chain is a study of cytomegalovirus exposure and HLA in healthy donors. Study-wide context: Of several hundred genotyped donors, approximately 80% clustered with self-reported Caucasian donors.

As regards this clone: The antigen is undetermined.

Study results and limitations: Reports described diagnosis of cytomegalovirus status by the classifier as highly specific and sensitive. As was reported, the HLA-A and HLA-B alleles of most subjects were accurately predicted from TCR beta sequences. Cytomegalovirus-associated status was assigned to approximately 160 TCR beta chains.

This PCR relied on a set of 60 Vbeta primers and 13 Jbeta primers. The table came from immunoSEQ multiplex PCR; TCRdb's copy has only in-frame clones and leaves some out. The sample yields around 170,000 clones, around 82% seen once. V lost 6 bases to trimming and J lost 0 bases; unmatched junction nucleotides: 4. The CDR3 is made up of 14 amino acids. Germline CDR1 and CDR2: GTSNPN and SVGIG (reference sequence). The sequencing sample was made of PBMCs. The receptor was derived from a boy aged 2 to 9 in good health and CMV-seronegative. The chain links TRBV30 to TRBJ1-3; 8 nucleotides align to TRBD1. CDR3 region: CACQQGASGNTIYF. In DNA form, the CDR3 reads TGTGCCTGCCAGCAGGGGGCCTCTGGAAACACCATATATTTT.